This TCR beta chain derives from a study of control samples from healthy donors and cancer patients (dated by TCRdb to the early 2020s). There are 12 amino acids in the CDR3, from cysteine to phenylalanine inclusive. Only the CDR3 portion is preserved as DNA: 36 bases, with reading frame beginning at the first base. V and J lose 2 bases and 6 bases, and a span of 4 bases separates them. Per the germline V gene (reference sequence), LGHDT is the CDR1 and YNNKEL is the CDR2. The method behind the library was the immunoSEQ multiplex PCR assay. TCRdb mirrors the immuneACCESS table, restricted to in-frame sequences. Some clones are absent from its copies; in checked studies, under half trace to an unresolved V gene, and the reason for the others is unknown. The sample table holds 110,000 to 150,000 clones, of which approximately 86% were seen once. The ten most abundant clones make up about 9% of the sample.

This clone was counted a few times. Its antigen is still unknown. Per-base qualities were not stored, and no clone one base away is much larger. The TCR originated in a woman aged 25 to 39 in good health. Sequences were obtained from blood. The rearranged chain carries TRBV3-1 (or the pseudogene TRBV3-2) and TRBJ2-2; no D gene can be assigned with confidence. The CDR3 region: CASSQLPGELFF. The bases are TGTGCCAGCAGCCAACTTCCCGGGGAGCTGTTTTTT.